Following are 21 T cell receptor beta chains from one sample sequenced in a study of metastatic and nonmetastatic thyroid tumors. Before thyroid surgery, none of the patients had received any treatment. TCRdb reanalyzed the PCR reads via MiXCR. The data contain 20,000 to 25,000 clones, roughly a quarter of them singletons. Sequencing was performed on tumor tissue. These receptors were obtained from a male donor with papillary thyroid cancer or a benign thyroid nodule (not recorded which). Some clones in this sample may be carry-over from other donors' samples.

This clone was observed many times. Mismatch with germline at one junction end may stem from a read error. The chain combines TRBV5-1 with TRBJ1-4; D is uncertain. This CDR3 spans 15 amino acids. The germline V gene encodes CDR1 SGHRS and CDR2 YFSETQ. CDR3 in amino acids: CASTLAPPVDEKLFF. CDR3 in DNA: TGCGCCAGCACCTTGGCGCCTCCGGTGGATGAAAAACTGTTTTTT.

V usage is TRBV3-1 and J usage is TRBJ2-7, with D perhaps matching TRBD2 (5 bases). The V gene's germline CDR1 is LGHDT and CDR2 YNNKEL (reference sequence). With 0 bases removed from V and 5 bases from J, the gap between germline ends came to 11 bases. The CDR3 contains 14 residues. CDR3 nucleotides: TGTGCCAGCAGCCAAGATTTTACCGGGGACGAGCAGTACTTC. Its translation: CASSQDFTGDEQYF.

This clone occurred many times. The rearrangement links TRBV4-3 to TRBJ2-5; TRBD1 or TRBD2 may be the D gene (6 bases each). Germline assignment: CDR1 LGHNA and CDR2 YSLEER. V was clipped by 4 bases and J by 8 bases, with 23 bases between them. The length of the CDR3 is 16 residues. This CDR3 is CASSRGRLRGLDTQYF. The CDR3 DNA sequence: TGCGCCAGCAGCCGGGGACGACTCCGGGGGCTGGATACCCAGTACTTC.

This clone was seen at least ten times. This sample includes further DNA sequences coding for the same CDR3. The CDR3 DNA reads TGTGCCAGCAGTTTAGCGCGGCAACAGCCCCAGCATTTT. It codes for CASSLARQQPQHF. The chain employs TRBV12-3 or TRBV12-4 and TRBJ1-5; D unresolved. CDR3 length: 13 residues. V dropped 0 bases and J dropped 7 bases, with 7 bases sitting between them.

The sample holds a few counts of this clone. V is TRBV4-3 and J is TRBJ2-2; D possibly corresponds to TRBD2 (6 bases). V was clipped by 0 bases and J by 3 bases, with 14 bases between them. This CDR3 is built from 17 residues. From germline, CDR1 is LGHNA and CDR2 YSLEER. CDR3 loop: CASSQDRRRRDTGELFF. CDR3 nucleotide sequence: TGCGCCAGCAGCCAAGATAGGCGGCGGAGGGACACCGGGGAGCTGTTTTTT.

The chain uses TRBV6-4 and TRBJ1-6, with a tentative D call TRBD1 (5 bases). CDR1 MRHNA and CDR2 SNTAGT come from the germline V gene. V was cut by 6 bases and J by 7 bases, with 10 bases left in between. The CDR3 is made up of 13 amino acids. DNA for the CDR3: TGTGCCAGCAGCAGGGTTATAAATTCACCCCTCCACTTT. It is translated as CASSRVINSPLHF.

This clone was found many times. The gene calls are TRBV2 and TRBJ2-5; no definite D call. Trimming shortened V by 4 bases and J by 2 bases, and 14 bases separated the two germline ends. The CDR3 is 15 amino acids. Germline CDR1 SNHLY, CDR2 FYNNEI. DNA of the CDR3: TGTGCCAGCAGTGTAGGCCAGTCCGGACAAGAGACCCAGTACTTC. Translation: CASSVGQSGQETQYF.

To note about this clone: A read error may account for a junction end that differs from germline. The chain has TRBV6-2 or TRBV6-3 and TRBJ2-3; tentatively, D is TRBD2 (6 bases). This CDR3 has 18 residues. The germline gives CDR1 MNHEY, CDR2 SVGEGT. This chain's CDR3 is CASSYPRGLSTSTYTQYF. The CDR3 DNA sequence: TGTGCCAGCAGTTACCCTCGCGGACTATCAACTAGCACATATACGCAGTATTTT.

The table lists this clone with a few counts. J is TRBJ2-1 and V is TRBV6-1; 14 nucleotides line up with TRBD2. This CDR3 spans 14 amino acids. After removal of 6 bases from V and 12 bases from J, the junction contained 7 bases not matched to a gene. CDR1 is MNHNS, CDR2 SASEGT, per germline. CDR3 protein: CASRPGLAGERQFF. The DNA of the CDR3 is TGTGCCAGCAGGCCGGGACTAGCGGGGGAGCGGCAGTTCTTC.

Worth noting for this clone: This could be a read error, since a much larger clone is one nucleotide away. The gene calls are TRBV9 and TRBJ2-2; the D is unclear. This CDR3 is built from 14 residues. Trimming stripped 3 bases from V and 3 bases from J, with 9 bases between. The germline CDR1 and CDR2 sequences are SGDLS and YYNGEE. CDR3 DNA: TGTGCCAGCAGCGCACATGGGGACACCGGGGAGCTGTTTTTT. Encoded protein: CASSAHGDTGELFF. The variable domain in full, completed from reference TRBV9 and TRBJ2-2, reads DSGVTQTPKHLITATGQRVTLRCSPRSGDLSVYWYQQSLDQGLQFLIQYYNGEERAKGNILERFSAQQFPDLHSELNLSSLELGDSALYFCASSAHGDTGELFFGEGSRLTVL.

For this clone: One end of the junction does not line up with germline, which may come from a read error. This chain connects TRBV28 to TRBJ1-2, with TRBD1 matching over 7 bases. CDR1 is MDHEN and CDR2 is SYDVKM in the germline V gene. CDR3 length: 11 amino acids. Written as DNA, the CDR3 is TGTGCGAGCAGGACAGGCTATTGCTACACCTTC. Encoded protein: CASRTGYCYTF.

This clone was detected ten times or more. The genes are TRBV4-3 and TRBJ2-3, with D perhaps matching TRBD1 (6 bases). The CDR3 has 13 amino acids. Trimming removed 4 bases from V and 5 bases from J, with 10 bases in between. CDR1 and CDR2 from the germline V gene are LGHNA and YSLEER. This CDR3 reads CASSRGQKDTQYF. The DNA of the CDR3 is TGCGCCAGCAGCCGCGGACAGAAAGATACGCAGTATTTT.

This clone appeared a few times. It may be a read error: a sequence one base away is much more abundant. Distinct nucleotide sequences in the sample also encode this CDR3. V gene TRBV19 combines with J gene TRBJ1-1, with 8 nucleotides matching TRBD1. CDR1 and CDR2 from the germline V gene are LNHDA and SQIVND (reference sequence). CDR3 length: 12 amino acids. The V segment lost 5 bases and the J segment 10 bases; nucleotides outside the gene matches: 6. CDR3 nucleotide sequence: TGTGCCAGTAGTGGACAGGGTGGGGGAGCTTTCTTT. Its protein is CASSGQGGGAFF.

About this clone itself: A read error may explain this, as a much larger clone is one base away. The rearrangement joins TRBV10-2 to TRBJ1-2; 10 bases are a match to TRBD1. This CDR3 is 13 amino acids long. Germline V lookup: CDR1 WSHSY, CDR2 SAAADI. V trimming: 4 bases; J trimming: 9 bases; junction bases outside the gene matches: 5. The DNA for the CDR3 is TGCGCCAGCAGTGGACAGGGGGCTTGGTGCTACACCTTC. Its protein product is CASSGQGAWCYTF.

This clone has ten or more counts. This chain joins TRBV4-1 and TRBJ2-1; the match to TRBD2 covers 11 bases. Germline values: CDR1 MGHRA, CDR2 YSYEKL. This CDR3 region has 16 residues. The V segment lost 3 bases and the J segment 3 bases; nucleotides outside the gene matches: 4. Here the CDR3 reads CASSQNLAGGYNEQFF. CDR3 DNA sequence: TGCGCCAGCAGCCAGAACCTAGCGGGAGGCTACAATGAGCAGTTCTTC.

The chain joins TRBV6-4 to TRBJ2-3, with D unclear. Trimming cost V 0 bases and J 3 bases, with 7 bases left between them. The CDR3 is 14 amino acids. Looked up from germline, CDR1 is MRHNA and CDR2 is SNTAGT. The CDR3 DNA is TGTGCCAGCAGTGACTCTGGGGTTACAGATACGCAGTATTTT. Amino acids: CASSDSGVTDTQYF.

This chain connects TRBV2 to TRBJ1-6; D might be TRBD1 (5 bases). V lost 5 bases and J lost 0, with 11 bases in between. The CDR3 runs to 16 residues. Germline V gives CDR1 SNHLY, CDR2 FYNNEI. The CDR3 reads CASSRDRSSYNSPLHF. CDR3 coding DNA: TGTGCCAGCAGTCGGGACCGCAGCTCCTATAATTCACCCCTCCACTTT.

Notes on this clone: At one of its ends the junction is not consistent with the germline gene, which may arise from a read error. This chain links TRBV6-1 with TRBJ1-5; weak D call: TRBD1 (5 bases). The CDR3 is made up of 16 amino acids. Looked up from germline, CDR1 is MNHNS and CDR2 is SASEGT. CDR3 nucleotide sequence: TGTGCCAGCAGCCTCTCCCGGGGGGTACTCAATCAGCCCCTGCATTTT. Residues: CASSLSRGVLNQPLHF.

This clone was recorded at least ten times. The chain uses TRBV3-1 and TRBJ2-1; weak D call: TRBD1 (5 bases). Germline V CDR1 and CDR2: LGHDT, YNNKEL (reference sequence). The CDR3 is made up of 16 amino acids. Between the trimmed V and J ends, which lost 7 bases and 5 bases, there was a span of 21 bases. Written as DNA, the CDR3 is TGTGCCAGCAAGAACTCGGCAGGGAACATAAACAATGAGCAGTTCTTC. As protein: CASKNSAGNINNEQFF.

This clone was seen repeatedly, ten times or more. The chain carries TRBV5-1 and TRBJ2-3; TRBD2 is a possible D gene (5 bases). V was pared by 2 bases and J by 2 bases, with 18 bases between. Looked up from germline, CDR1 is SGHRS and CDR2 is YFSETQ. The CDR3 is 17 amino acids. CDR3 bases: TGCGCCAGCAGCTTTGCGATGCGGGCCGGCCCCACAGATACGCAGTATTTT. Its protein is CASSFAMRAGPTDTQYF.

This clone was seen at least ten times. The chain uses TRBV27 and TRBJ1-1; 7 bases line up with TRBD1. V gave up 6 bases and J gave up 5 bases; unmatched junction bases: 6. The CDR3 has 13 amino acids. Germline CDR1 reads MNHEY; CDR2 reads SMNVEV (reference sequence). CDR3 sequence: CASRYDRATEAFF. The CDR3 DNA is TGTGCCAGCAGATATGACAGGGCGACTGAAGCTTTCTTT.